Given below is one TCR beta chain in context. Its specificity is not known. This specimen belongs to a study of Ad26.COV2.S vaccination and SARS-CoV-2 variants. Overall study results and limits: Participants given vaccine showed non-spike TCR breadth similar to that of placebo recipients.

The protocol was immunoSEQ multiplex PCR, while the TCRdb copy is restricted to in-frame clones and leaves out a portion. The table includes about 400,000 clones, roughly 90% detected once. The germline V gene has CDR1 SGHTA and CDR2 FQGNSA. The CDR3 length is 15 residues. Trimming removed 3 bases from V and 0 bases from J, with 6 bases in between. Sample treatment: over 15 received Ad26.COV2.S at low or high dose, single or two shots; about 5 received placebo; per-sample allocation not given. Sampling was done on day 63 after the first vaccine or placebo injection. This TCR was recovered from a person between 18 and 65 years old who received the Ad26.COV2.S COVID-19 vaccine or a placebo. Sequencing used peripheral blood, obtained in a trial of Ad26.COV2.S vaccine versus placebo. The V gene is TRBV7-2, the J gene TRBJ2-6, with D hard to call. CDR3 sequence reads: CASSLQISGANVLTF. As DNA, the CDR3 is TGTGCCAGCAGCTTGCAAATCTCTGGGGCCAACGTCCTGACTTTC.